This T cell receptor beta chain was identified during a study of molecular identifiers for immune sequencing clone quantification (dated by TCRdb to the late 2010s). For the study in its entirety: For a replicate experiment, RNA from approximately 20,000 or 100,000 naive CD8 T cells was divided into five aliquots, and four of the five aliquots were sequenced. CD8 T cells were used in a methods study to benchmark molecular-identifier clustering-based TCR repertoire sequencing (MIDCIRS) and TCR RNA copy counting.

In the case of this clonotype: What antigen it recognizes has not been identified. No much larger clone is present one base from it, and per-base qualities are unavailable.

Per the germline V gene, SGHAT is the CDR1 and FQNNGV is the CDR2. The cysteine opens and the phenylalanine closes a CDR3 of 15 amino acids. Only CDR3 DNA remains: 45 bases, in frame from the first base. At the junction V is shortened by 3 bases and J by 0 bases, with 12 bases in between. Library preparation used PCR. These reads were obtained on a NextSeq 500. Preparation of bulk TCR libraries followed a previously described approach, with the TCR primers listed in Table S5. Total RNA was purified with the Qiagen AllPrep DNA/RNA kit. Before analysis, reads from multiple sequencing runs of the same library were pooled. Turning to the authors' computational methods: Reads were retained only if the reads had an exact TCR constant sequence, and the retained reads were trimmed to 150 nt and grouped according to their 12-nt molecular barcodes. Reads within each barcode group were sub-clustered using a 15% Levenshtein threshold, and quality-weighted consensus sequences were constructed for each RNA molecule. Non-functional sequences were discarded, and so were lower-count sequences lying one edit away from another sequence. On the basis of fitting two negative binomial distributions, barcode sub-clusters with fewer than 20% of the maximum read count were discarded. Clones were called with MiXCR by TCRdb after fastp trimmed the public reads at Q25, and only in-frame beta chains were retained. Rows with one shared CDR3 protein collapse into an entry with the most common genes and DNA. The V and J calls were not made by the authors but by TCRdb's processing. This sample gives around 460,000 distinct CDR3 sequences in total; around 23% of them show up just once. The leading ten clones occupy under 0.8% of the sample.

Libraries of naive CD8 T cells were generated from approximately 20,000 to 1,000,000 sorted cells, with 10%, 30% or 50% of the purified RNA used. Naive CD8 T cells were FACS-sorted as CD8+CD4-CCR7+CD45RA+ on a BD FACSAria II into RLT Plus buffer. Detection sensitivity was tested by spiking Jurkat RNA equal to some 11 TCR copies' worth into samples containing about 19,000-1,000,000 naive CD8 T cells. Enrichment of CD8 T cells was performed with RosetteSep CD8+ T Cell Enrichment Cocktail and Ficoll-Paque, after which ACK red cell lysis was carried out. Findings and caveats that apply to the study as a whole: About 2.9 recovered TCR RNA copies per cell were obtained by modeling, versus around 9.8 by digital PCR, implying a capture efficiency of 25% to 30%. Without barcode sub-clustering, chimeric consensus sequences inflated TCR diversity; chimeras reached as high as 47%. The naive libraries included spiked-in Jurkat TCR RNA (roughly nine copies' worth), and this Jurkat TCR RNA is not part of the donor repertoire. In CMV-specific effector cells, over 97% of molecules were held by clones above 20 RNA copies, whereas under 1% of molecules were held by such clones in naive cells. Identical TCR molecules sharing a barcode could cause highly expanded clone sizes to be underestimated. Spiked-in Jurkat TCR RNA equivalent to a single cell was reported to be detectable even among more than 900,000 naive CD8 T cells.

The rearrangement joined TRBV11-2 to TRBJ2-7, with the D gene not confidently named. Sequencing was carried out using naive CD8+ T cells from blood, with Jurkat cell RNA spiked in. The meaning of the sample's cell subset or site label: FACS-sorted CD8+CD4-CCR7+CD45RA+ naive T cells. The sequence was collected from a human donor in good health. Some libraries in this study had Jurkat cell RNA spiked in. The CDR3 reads CASSFGKEYSYEQYF. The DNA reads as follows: TGTGCCAGCAGCTTTGGAAAGGAGTACTCCTACGAGCAGTACTTC.